The clone carrying this T cell receptor (beta chain) came up many times. The repertoire was sequenced with immunoSEQ multiplex PCR; TCRdb's copy has only in-frame clones and lacks some. The table lists 110,000 or so clones, 85% to 95% of them singletons. The CDR3 covers 13 residues. V gave up 5 bases and J gave up 0 bases, with 7 bases separating them. Germline V lookup: CDR1 LNHDA, CDR2 SQIVND (reference sequence). These data come from a study of T cells after somatic rescue of genetic block. The sample taken for sequencing was peripheral blood mononuclear cells (PBMCs). The chain recombines TRBV19 with TRBJ1-1, with D unresolved. This TCR derives from a woman between 18 and 30 years old. CDR3 sequence reads: CASSVQLNTEAFF. For the CDR3, the DNA is TGTGCCAGTAGTGTTCAGTTGAACACTGAAGCTTTCTTT.